Below, 13 T cell receptor beta chains from the same sample are listed, as sequenced in a study of early T cells in non-severe SARS-CoV-2 infection. In TCRdb, the 5' RACE reads were re-called with MiXCR into one record per CDR3 protein. The repertoire holds under 85,000 distinct CDR3 sequences, roughly 9.5% seen once, with about 6.1% in the top ten. The sequencing sample was made of whole blood. These TCRs come from an adult who was a healthcare worker with PCR-confirmed SARS-CoV-2 infection or an uninfected control (not recorded which).

This clonotype was picked up many times. The chain employs TRBV10-3 and TRBJ2-7; the D is unclear. Trimming cost V 6 bases and J 1 base, with 13 bases left between them. The CDR3 runs to 14 residues. CDR1 is ENHRY, CDR2 SYGVKD, per germline. The CDR3 nucleotides are TGTGCCATCAGGTTCGAAGCACGTTCCTACGAGCAGTACTTC. Protein: CAIRFEARSYEQYF.

The rearrangement uses TRBV27 and TRBJ2-7; 7 nucleotides match TRBD2. CDR1 is MNHEY and CDR2 is SMNVEV in the germline V gene (reference sequence). The CDR3 has 17 residues. Trimming took 3 bases from V and 3 from J; bases not matched to a gene: 14. The CDR3 DNA sequence: TGTGCCAGCAGTTTGACCCTCCCCCATGGCGGGAGCTACGAGCAGTACTTC. Protein: CASSLTLPHGGSYEQYF.

This clonotype was seen ten or more times. This CDR3 reads CASSVLANTDTQYF. CDR3 bases: TGTGCCAGCAGCGTGCTAGCGAACACAGATACGCAGTATTTT. The chain couples TRBV7-8 to TRBJ2-3; tentatively, D is TRBD2 (6 bases). Trimming cost V 5 bases and J 2 bases, with 11 bases left between them. The CDR3 loop spans 14 amino acids. The germline gives CDR1 SGHVS, CDR2 FQNEAQ. Full variable domain (outside the CDR3, taken from reference TRBV7-8 and TRBJ2-3): GAGVSQSPRYKVAKRGQDVALRCDPISGHVSLFWYQQALGQGPEFLTYFQNEAQLDKSGLPSDRFFAERPEGSVSTLKIQRTQQEDSAVYLCASSVLANTDTQYFGPGTRLTVL.

This clonotype was seen repeatedly, ten times or more. V gene TRBV11-2 combines with J gene TRBJ2-1; D ambiguous. With 0 bases removed from V and 3 bases from J, the gap between germline ends came to 9 bases. Looked up from germline, CDR1 is SGHAT and CDR2 is FQNNGV. CDR3 length: 15 amino acids. CDR3 DNA: TGTGCCAGCAGCTTAGACCGAACTGTCTACAATGAGCAGTTCTTC. It yields the protein CASSLDRTVYNEQFF.

V and J are TRBV2 and TRBJ2-7; no clear D. Trimming took 2 bases from V and 2 from J, leaving 4 bases between them. Germline assignment: CDR1 SNHLY and CDR2 FYNNEI. There are 12 residues in the CDR3. CDR3 in DNA: TGTGCCAGCAGTGAAATACCCTACGAGCAGTACTTC. Its translation is CASSEIPYEQYF.

The chain combines TRBV3-1 with TRBJ2-7, with TRBD1 matching 9 bases. Germline loops: CDR1 LGHDT, CDR2 YNNKEL (reference sequence). This CDR3 is 14 amino acids long. Germline trimming cut 5 bases from V and 2 bases from J; bases unmatched to any gene: 4. CDR3 residues: CASSSRDRAYEQYF. The CDR3 nucleotides are TGTGCCAGCAGCTCCCGGGACAGGGCCTACGAGCAGTACTTC.

This clonotype was found many times. DNA of the CDR3: TGTGCCACCAGTGACTCGGGACAGGGCCTCAATCAGCCCCAGCATTTT. It codes for CATSDSGQGLNQPQHF. This sequence joins TRBV24-1 and TRBJ1-5, with 9 positions matching TRBD1. The J segment lost 3 bases and the V segment lost 4 bases, leaving 6 bases of the junction unmatched. There are 16 residues in the CDR3. Germline CDR1 and CDR2: KGHDR and SFDVKD.

This clonotype has a count of ten or more. This chain connects TRBV5-4 to TRBJ2-2; 8 bases are shared with TRBD1. V trimming: 4 bases; J trimming: 0 bases; junction bases outside the gene matches: 11. In germline, CDR1 is SGHNT, CDR2 YYREEE (reference sequence). CDR3 size: 18 residues. The CDR3 reads CASSPPPGQATNTGELFF. The CDR3 region has the DNA TGTGCCAGCAGCCCACCCCCGGGACAGGCAACGAACACCGGGGAGCTGTTTTTT.

The sample holds a few counts of this clonotype. This chain connects TRBV5-1 to TRBJ2-2, with a tentative D call TRBD2 (6 bases). Germline CDR1 reads SGHRS; CDR2 reads YFSETQ. The CDR3 is made up of 16 amino acids. V shed 0 bases and J shed 0 bases, with 9 bases lying between them. CDR3: CASSLEGGTNTGELFF. CDR3 in DNA: TGCGCCAGCAGCTTGGAAGGCGGGACGAACACCGGGGAGCTGTTTTTT.

This clonotype came up many times. This rearrangement joins TRBV20-1 to TRBJ1-1; 11 bases line up with TRBD1. Germline V gene sequence: CDR1 DFQATT, CDR2 SNEGSKA (reference sequence). Trimming at V came to 4 bases and at J to 1 base, leaving 8 bases not matched to a gene. CDR3 length equals 16 residues. The CDR3 region is CSAIRTGGLGNTEAFF. The CDR3 DNA is TGCAGTGCTATCCGGACAGGGGGCCTTGGGAACACTGAAGCTTTCTTT.

The chain joins TRBV6-5 to TRBJ2-7, with D perhaps TRBD2 (6 bases). The CDR3 spans 13 residues. Germline values: CDR1 MNHEY, CDR2 SVGAGI. V was pared by 6 bases and J by 3 bases, with 12 bases between. This CDR3 is CASRKGLYYEQYF. Here the CDR3 DNA reads TGTGCCAGCAGGAAGGGACTGTACTACGAGCAGTACTTC.

This clonotype was recorded at least ten times. V is TRBV7-9 and J is TRBJ2-7, with D perhaps matching TRBD1 (6 bases). Germline assignment: CDR1 SEHNR and CDR2 FQNEAQ (reference sequence). Between the trimmed V and J ends, which lost 5 bases and 4 bases, there was a span of 15 bases. The CDR3 consists of 14 residues. CDR3 amino acids: CASSEGLQGYEQYF. DNA for the CDR3: TGTGCCAGCAGCGAAGGGCTACAGGGATACGAGCAGTACTTC.

This clonotype occurred a few times. J is TRBJ2-2 and V is TRBV7-3; 8 bases fit TRBD1. The length of the CDR3 is 17 residues. The germline V gene has CDR1 SGHTA and CDR2 FQGTGA. Germline trimming cut 5 bases from V and 3 bases from J; bases unmatched to any gene: 11. This CDR3 is CASSPKQGDWYTGELFF. In DNA, the CDR3 is TGTGCCAGCAGCCCAAAACAGGGGGATTGGTACACCGGGGAGCTGTTTTTT.